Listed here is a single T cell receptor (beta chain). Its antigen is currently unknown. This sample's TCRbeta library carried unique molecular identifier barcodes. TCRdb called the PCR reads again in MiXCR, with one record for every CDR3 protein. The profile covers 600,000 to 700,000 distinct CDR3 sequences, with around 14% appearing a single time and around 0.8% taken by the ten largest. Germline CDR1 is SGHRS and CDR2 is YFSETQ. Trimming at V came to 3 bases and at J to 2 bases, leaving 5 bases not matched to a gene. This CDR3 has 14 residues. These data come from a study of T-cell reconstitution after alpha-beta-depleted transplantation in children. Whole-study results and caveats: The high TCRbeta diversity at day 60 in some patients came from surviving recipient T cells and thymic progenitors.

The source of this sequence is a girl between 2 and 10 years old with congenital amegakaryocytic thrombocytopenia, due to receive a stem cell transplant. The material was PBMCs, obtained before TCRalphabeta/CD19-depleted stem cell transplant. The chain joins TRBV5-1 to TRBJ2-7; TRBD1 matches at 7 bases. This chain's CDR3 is CASSSGQRPYEQYF. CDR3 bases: TGCGCCAGCAGCTCGGGACAGCGCCCCTACGAGCAGTACTTC.